This passage covers 25 T cell receptor beta chains from one sample sequenced in a study of CD8 T cells in ankylosing spondylitis. Study conclusions and caveats: Ankylosing spondylitis blood appeared to be characterized by a TCR beta motif of roughly eight highly homologous variants.

TCRdb re-called the 5' RACE reads through MiXCR, storing one row per CDR3 protein. The table records fewer than 550,000 distinct CDR3 sequences, roughly 5.2% of them present only once. Their antigens remain unidentified. The sample taken for sequencing was blood, either unsorted or a sorted T cell fraction (not recorded which). Receptor source: a male donor with ankylosing spondylitis.

This clonotype was picked up many times. The chain carries TRBV4-2 and TRBJ2-7, with 8 bases identical to TRBD2. V was pared by 1 base and J by 2 bases, with 7 bases of the junction left unmatched. This CDR3 comprises 16 residues. Per the germline V gene, CDR1 is LGHNA and CDR2 is YNFKEQ. The CDR3 reads CASSQVWTSNPYEQYF. The CDR3 DNA is TGTGCCAGCAGCCAAGTCTGGACTAGCAATCCCTACGAGCAGTACTTC.

This clonotype was observed many times. The chain combines TRBV24-1 with TRBJ1-5; D is uncertain. Deletions cut 4 bases from V and 5 bases from J, with 11 bases between. Germline V gives CDR1 KGHDR, CDR2 SFDVKD. This CDR3 spans 14 amino acids. CDR3 sequence: CATSDSGLDQPQHF. In DNA, the CDR3 is TGTGCCACCAGTGACAGTGGCTTAGATCAGCCCCAGCATTTT.

In this sample, this clonotype turned up many times. The rearrangement joins TRBV7-8 to TRBJ1-5; D is ambiguous. The V end lost 8 bases, the J end lost 0 bases, and 11 bases lay between the germline ends. Germline CDR1 is SGHVS and CDR2 is FQNEAQ. The CDR3 extends over 14 amino acids. In DNA form, the CDR3 reads TGTGCCAGCGGGCAGACCTATAGCAATCAGCCCCAGCATTTT. Amino acid sequence: CASGQTYSNQPQHF.

In this sample, this clonotype turned up many times. This chain joins TRBV13 and TRBJ2-1; D ambiguous. Per germline, CDR1 PRHDT and CDR2 FYEKMQ (reference sequence). CDR3 length: 14 residues. Trimming pared 1 base from V and 5 bases from J, leaving 9 bases between. This chain's CDR3 is CASSLAQTNNEQFF. The CDR3 DNA reads TGTGCCAGCAGCTTAGCCCAGACGAACAATGAGCAGTTCTTC.

This clonotype was observed at least ten times. The chain joins TRBV14 to TRBJ2-1; D call uncertain. The CDR3 covers 14 residues. The V end was cut by 1 base, the J end by 3 bases, with 7 bases between. Germline V lookup: CDR1 SGHDN, CDR2 FVKESK. Here the CDR3 reads CASSQGWDYNEQFF. The DNA for the CDR3 is TGTGCCAGCAGCCAAGGGTGGGACTACAATGAGCAGTTCTTC.

This clonotype showed up many times. The chain recombines TRBV5-1 with TRBJ1-1, with 9 bases aligning to TRBD1. The length of the CDR3 is 14 residues. Looked up from germline, CDR1 is SGHRS and CDR2 is YFSETQ. Losses at the gene ends were 3 bases for V and 5 bases for J; bases not matched to a gene: 5. CDR3 coding DNA: TGCGCCAGCAGCTCGACAGGGGGTAGAACTGAAGCTTTCTTT. This translates into CASSSTGGRTEAFF.

The chain combines TRBV6-2 or TRBV6-3 with TRBJ2-3, with 7 bases identical to TRBD2. The CDR3 has 14 residues. Germline loops: CDR1 MNHEY, CDR2 SVGEGT. J gave up 7 bases and V 5 bases, and 9 bases lay outside the gene matches. The CDR3 DNA is TGTGCCAGCAGTAGTGCGACTAGCACCAATACGCAGTATTTT. Protein product: CASSSATSTNTQYF.

This clonotype was counted many times. The genes are TRBV20-1 and TRBJ2-7; D perhaps matches TRBD1 (6 bases). This CDR3 is 12 amino acids long. Trimming cost V 1 base and J 4 bases, with 8 bases left between them. Germline V gene sequence: CDR1 DFQATT, CDR2 SNEGSKA (reference sequence). CDR3 in amino acids: CSARGGRYEQYF. The CDR3 DNA reads as TGCAGTGCTAGAGGGGGGCGGTACGAGCAGTACTTC.

This clonotype was detected many times. V gene TRBV7-2 combines with J gene TRBJ2-3; maybe TRBD1 (5 bases). V was clipped by 5 bases and J by 3 bases, with 12 bases between them. CDR3 length: 14 amino acids. CDR1 is SGHTA and CDR2 is FQGNSA in the germline V gene. The DNA of the CDR3 is TGTGCCAGCAGCCCCAGGGTGGGTACAGATACGCAGTATTTT. As protein: CASSPRVGTDTQYF.

There are a few counts of this clonotype. This chain connects TRBV6-5 to TRBJ2-1; TRBD2 matches 7 bases. Germline V gene data show CDR1 as MNHEY and CDR2 as SVGAGI. J lost 6 bases, V lost 11 bases, and 4 bases had no gene match. The CDR3 totals 11 residues. CDR3: CAYLAANEQFF. The CDR3 DNA follows: TGTGCCTATCTAGCGGCCAATGAGCAGTTCTTC.

This clonotype was seen ten or more times. The chain has TRBV4-3 and TRBJ2-2; unclear D gene. The ends were cut back, 1 base at V and 1 base at J, with 10 bases in the middle. CDR3 length: 16 amino acids. Germline values: CDR1 LGHNA, CDR2 YSLEER. Here the CDR3 reads CASSQGAIMNTGELFF. CDR3 nucleotides: TGCGCCAGCAGCCAAGGGGCGATAATGAACACCGGGGAGCTGTTTTTT.

This clonotype showed up just a few times. The V call is TRBV4-2, the J call TRBJ2-2; TRBD2 might be the D (5 bases). The length of the CDR3 is 16 residues. The V gene's germline CDR1 is LGHNA and CDR2 YNFKEQ. The ends were cut back, 0 bases at V and 1 base at J, with 9 bases in the middle. The CDR3 nucleotides are TGTGCCAGCAGCCAAGAAACGGGGATGAACACCGGGGAGCTGTTTTTT. Residues: CASSQETGMNTGELFF.

The rearrangement uses TRBV20-1 and TRBJ2-1; TRBD2 matches 10 bases. After removal of 5 bases from V and 1 base from J, the junction contained 8 bases not matched to a gene. The germline V gene encodes CDR1 DFQATT and CDR2 SNEGSKA (reference sequence). CDR3 length equals 16 residues. CDR3 nucleotide sequence: TGCAGTGCTGGATTAGCGGGAGGTAGATCCTACAATGAGCAGTTCTTC. Encoded protein: CSAGLAGGRSYNEQFF.

This clonotype occurred many times. The genes are TRBV5-1 and TRBJ1-4, with D unclear. Germline-derived CDR1 and CDR2 are SGHRS and YFSETQ. The CDR3 length is 13 residues. Trimming removed 2 bases from V and 4 bases from J, with 6 bases in between. Here the CDR3 reads CASSFRLNEKLFF. CDR3 bases: TGCGCCAGCAGCTTCCGTCTTAATGAAAAACTGTTTTTT. The whole variable domain, remainder taken from reference TRBV5-1 and TRBJ1-4, is KAGVTQTPRYLIKTRGQQVTLSCSPISGHRSVSWYQQTPGQGLQFLFEYFSETQRNKGNFPGRFSGRQFSNSRSEMNVSTLELGDSALYLCASSFRLNEKLFFGSGTQLSVL.

The rearrangement links TRBV20-1 to TRBJ2-5, with D tentatively TRBD2 (5 bases). V was shortened by 6 bases and J by 5 bases, with 19 bases between the two germline ends. This CDR3 contains 14 residues. Germline V gene sequence: CDR1 DFQATT, CDR2 SNEGSKA (reference sequence). The CDR3 nucleotides are TGCAGTGCCTCCCCCAGCGGCCCTGGGGAGACCCAGTACTTC. Translating gives CSASPSGPGETQYF.

This clonotype has a count of ten or more. The chain joins TRBV6-2 or TRBV6-3 to TRBJ2-1; D remains ambiguous. V was shortened by 2 bases and J by 2 bases, with 7 bases between the two germline ends. The CDR3 runs to 14 residues. In germline, CDR1 is MNHEY, CDR2 SVGEGT. CDR3 loop: CASSYLATYNEQFF. The CDR3 DNA reads as TGTGCCAGCAGTTACCTTGCCACCTACAATGAGCAGTTCTTC.

The rearrangement links TRBV4-2 to TRBJ2-6, with 7 bases fitting TRBD1. Per germline, CDR1 LGHNA and CDR2 YNFKEQ. The V segment lost 0 bases and the J segment 0 bases; nucleotides outside the gene matches: 11. This CDR3 is built from 20 residues. CDR3 residues: CASSQDNWQGVLSGANVLTF. DNA for the CDR3: TGTGCCAGCAGCCAAGATAATTGGCAGGGGGTTCTCTCTGGGGCCAACGTCCTGACTTTC.

The rearrangement uses TRBV2 and TRBJ2-2; perhaps TRBD1 as D (5 bases). The CDR3 spans 14 residues. The V end lost 4 bases, the J end lost 4 bases, and 10 bases lay between the germline ends. Germline loops: CDR1 SNHLY, CDR2 FYNNEI. CDR3 sequence: CASSVQGITGELFF. CDR3 coding DNA: TGTGCCAGCAGTGTTCAGGGTATCACCGGGGAGCTGTTTTTT.

This clonotype showed up many times. CDR3 sequence reads: CASSPGGVTGANVLTF. CDR3 DNA: TGCGCCAGCAGTCCCGGGGGAGTTACTGGGGCCAACGTCCTGACTTTC. The chain carries TRBV5-1 and TRBJ2-6, with D possibly being TRBD2 (6 bases). The CDR3 runs to 16 residues. Germline loops: CDR1 SGHRS, CDR2 YFSETQ. V was shortened by 5 bases and J by 2 bases, with 14 bases between the two germline ends.

This clonotype was counted many times. This chain connects TRBV4-2 to TRBJ1-4; D remains unclear. CDR3 length: 15 residues. V was cut by 1 base and J by 4 bases, with 10 bases left in between. The V gene's germline CDR1 is LGHNA and CDR2 YNFKEQ. Written as DNA, the CDR3 is TGTGCCAGCAGCCAAGCCCCGACCATTAATGAAAAACTGTTTTTT. It yields the protein CASSQAPTINEKLFF.

This clonotype was seen at least ten times. This chain connects TRBV20-1 to TRBJ2-2; D is uncertain. CDR3 length: 12 residues. Trimming shortened V by 6 bases and J by 1 base, and 6 bases separated the two germline ends. Per germline, CDR1 DFQATT and CDR2 SNEGSKA (reference sequence). The CDR3 DNA follows: TGCAGTGCCGTCCAGAACACCGGGGAGCTGTTTTTT. Protein product: CSAVQNTGELFF.

The J gene is TRBJ2-1, the V gene TRBV7-2; D possibly uses TRBD1 or TRBD2 (5 bases each). The V end lost 5 bases, the J end lost 0 bases, and 17 bases lay between the germline ends. The CDR3 consists of 17 residues. Germline V CDR1 and CDR2: SGHTA, FQGNSA. The CDR3 DNA sequence: TGTGCCAGCAGCCCATTCCGGGACGGCCTCTCCTACAATGAGCAGTTCTTC. Translating it yields CASSPFRDGLSYNEQFF.

In this sample, this clonotype turned up many times. The chain has TRBV10-3 and TRBJ2-5; D not resolved. The CDR3 consists of 13 residues. The V and J ends lost 4 bases and 5 bases respectively, with 11 bases between them. CDR1 is ENHRY and CDR2 is SYGVKD in the germline V gene. In DNA, the CDR3 is TGTGCCATCAGTGGAGTGGGGTGGGAGACCCAGTACTTC. It specifies CAISGVGWETQYF.

Note on this clonotype: A clone one base away is much larger, so this may be a read error. The CDR3 does not end in the conserved phenylalanine or tryptophan, so this is likely a read error. This chain links TRBV24-1 with TRBJ1-1; no reliable D call. V was cut by 0 bases and J by 5 bases, with 3 bases left in between. The CDR3 sequence is 12 residues long. Germline-derived CDR1 and CDR2 are KGHDR and SFDVKD. The CDR3 loop is CATSDLGTEAFI. CDR3 nucleotide sequence: TGTGCCACCAGTGATTTGGGGACTGAAGCTTTCATT.

This clonotype has a count of ten or more. V usage is TRBV4-2 and J usage is TRBJ2-5, with 7 bases matching TRBD1. The J segment lost 5 bases and the V segment lost 0 bases, leaving 12 bases of the junction unmatched. The CDR3 contains 17 residues. Germline V gives CDR1 LGHNA, CDR2 YNFKEQ. The CDR3 bases are TGTGCCAGCAGCCAAGAGCGTCAGGGGGTGTCAAGGGAGACCCAGTACTTC. This codes for CASSQERQGVSRETQYF.